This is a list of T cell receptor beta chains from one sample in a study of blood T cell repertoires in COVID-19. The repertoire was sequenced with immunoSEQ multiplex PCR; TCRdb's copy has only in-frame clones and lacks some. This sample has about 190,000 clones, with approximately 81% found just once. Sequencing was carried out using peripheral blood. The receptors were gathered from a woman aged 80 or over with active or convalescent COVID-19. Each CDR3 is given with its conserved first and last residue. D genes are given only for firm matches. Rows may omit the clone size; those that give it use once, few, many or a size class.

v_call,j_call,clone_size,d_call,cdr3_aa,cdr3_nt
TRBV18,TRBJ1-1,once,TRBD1,CASSPPGDRMNTEAFF,TGTGCCAGCTCACCACCGGGGGACAGAATGAACACTGAAGCTTTCTTT
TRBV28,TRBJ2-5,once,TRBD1,CASSLTGQGAHLETQYF,TGTGCCAGCAGTTTGACGGGACAGGGGGCGCATTTGGAGACCCAGTACTTC
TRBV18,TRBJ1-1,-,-,CASSVPESEAFF,TGTGCCAGCTCAGTCCCGGAGAGCGAAGCTTTCTTT
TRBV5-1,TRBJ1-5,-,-,CASSLAGADQPQHF,TGCGCCAGCAGCTTGGCAGGGGCCGATCAGCCCCAGCATTTT
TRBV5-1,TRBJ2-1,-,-,CASSFQRVGYNEQFF,TGCGCCAGCAGCTTTCAGCGGGTCGGGTACAATGAGCAGTTCTTC
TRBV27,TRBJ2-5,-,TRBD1,CASSSGQAQETQYF,TGTGCCAGCAGTTCGGGACAGGCGCAAGAGACCCAGTACTTC
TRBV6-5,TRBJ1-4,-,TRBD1,CASSPTGRNEKLFF,TGTGCCAGCAGTCCGACAGGGAGGAATGAAAAACTGTTTTTT
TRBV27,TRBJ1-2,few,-,CASSLTRQRLYGYTF,TGTGCCAGCAGTTTAACCAGACAGCGTCTCTATGGCTACACCTTC
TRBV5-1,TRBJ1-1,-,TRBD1,CASSLVGTGITEAFF,TGCGCCAGCAGCTTGGTTGGGACAGGGATCACTGAAGCTTTCTTT
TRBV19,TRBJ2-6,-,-,CASSIWETGANVLTF,TGTGCCAGTAGTATCTGGGAGACTGGGGCCAACGTCCTGACTTTC
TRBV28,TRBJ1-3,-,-,CASSLRVGGAGNTIYF,TGTGCCAGCAGTTTAAGGGTTGGGGGGGCTGGAAACACCATATATTTT
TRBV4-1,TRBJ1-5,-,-,CASSPRGPQPQHF,TGCGCCAGCAGCCCCAGGGGTCCTCAGCCCCAGCATTTT
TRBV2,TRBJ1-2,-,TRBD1,CASSGQGYYGYTF,TGTGCCAGCAGCGGACAGGGATACTATGGCTACACCTTC
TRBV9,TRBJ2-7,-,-,CASSGDGGGLQYF,TGTGCCAGCAGCGGTGACGGCGGAGGGTTGCAGTACTTC
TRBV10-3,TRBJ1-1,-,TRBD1,CAISRGQGASEAFF,TGTGCCATCAGTAGAGGACAGGGTGCGTCTGAAGCTTTCTTT
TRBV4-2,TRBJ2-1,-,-,CASSQVSGGGSSYNEQFF,TGTGCCAGCAGCCAAGTATCAGGCGGGGGCAGCTCCTACAATGAGCAGTTCTTC
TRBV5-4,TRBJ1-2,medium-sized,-,CASSLLGGDGYTF,TGTGCCAGCAGCTTATTAGGGGGGGACGGCTACACCTTC
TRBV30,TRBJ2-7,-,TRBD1,CAWTGGYEQYF,TGTGCCTGGACAGGGGGCTACGAGCAGTACTTC
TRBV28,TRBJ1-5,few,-,CASCRANQPQHF,TGTGCCAGCTGCAGGGCCAATCAGCCCCAGCATTTT
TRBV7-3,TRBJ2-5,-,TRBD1,CASSFGQGAWETQYF,TGTGCCAGCAGCTTCGGCCAGGGGGCGTGGGAGACCCAGTACTTC
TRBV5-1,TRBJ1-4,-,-,CASSLGPVTSTNEKLFF,TGCGCCAGCAGCTTGGGCCCAGTCACCTCAACTAATGAAAAACTGTTTTTT
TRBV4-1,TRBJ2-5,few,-,CASSQGLRGETQYF,TGCGCCAGCAGCCAAGGACTCAGGGGAGAGACCCAGTACTTC
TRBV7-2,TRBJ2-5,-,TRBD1,CASSGTGGVETQYF,TGTGCCAGCAGCGGGACAGGGGGCGTAGAGACCCAGTACTTC
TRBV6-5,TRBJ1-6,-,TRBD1,CASSRQGLNSPLHF,TGTGCCAGCAGTCGACAGGGGTTGAATTCACCCCTCCACTTT
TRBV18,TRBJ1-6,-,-,CASSPVAGNNSPLHF,TGTGCCAGCTCACCAGTCGCAGGGAACAATTCACCCCTCCACTTT
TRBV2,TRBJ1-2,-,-,CASSVLRGGNNYGYTF,TGTGCCAGCAGTGTCTTGAGGGGGGGGAATAACTATGGCTACACCTTC
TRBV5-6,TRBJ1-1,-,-,CASSREDQAAFF,TGTGCCAGCAGCCGGGAGGATCAGGCGGCTTTCTTT
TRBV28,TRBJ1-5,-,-,CASSSLRTVSNQPQHF,TGTGCCAGCAGTTCCCTCCGGACAGTTAGCAATCAGCCCCAGCATTTT
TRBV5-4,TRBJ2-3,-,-,CASSLERRADTQYF,TGTGCCAGCAGCTTGGAGCGGAGAGCAGATACGCAGTATTTT
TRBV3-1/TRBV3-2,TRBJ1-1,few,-,CASSQAGTEAFF,TGTGCCAGCAGCCAAGCCGGGACTGAAGCTTTCTTT
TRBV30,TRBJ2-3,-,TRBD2,CAWTSGSLTDTQYF,TGTGCCTGGACTAGCGGGAGTTTAACAGATACGCAGTATTTT
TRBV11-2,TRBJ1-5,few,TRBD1,CASSWGQSEGQPQHF,TGTGCCAGCAGCTGGGGACAGTCGGAGGGGCAGCCCCAGCATTTT
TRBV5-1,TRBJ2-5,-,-,CASSFQGTQETQYF,TGCGCCAGCAGCTTCCAGGGGACACAAGAGACCCAGTACTTC
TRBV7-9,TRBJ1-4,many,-,CASSPAGTNEKLFF,TGTGCCAGCAGCCCCGCCGGGACTAATGAAAAACTGTTTTTT
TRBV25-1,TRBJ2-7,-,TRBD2,CASRARLAGEQYF,TGTGCCAGCAGGGCCAGGCTAGCGGGCGAGCAGTACTTC